These 13 T cell receptor beta chains originate from one sample sequenced in a study of T cells after yellow fever vaccination. TCRdb analysed the 5' RACE reads with MiXCR anew, one entry per CDR3 protein. The sample yields some 600,000 distinct CDR3 sequences, around an eighth seen once. This specimen was PBMCs, taken on the day of the yellow fever booster vaccination. Receptor source: a young man who received the YFV17D yellow fever vaccine.

This clonotype came up many times. V usage is TRBV28 and J usage is TRBJ1-5, with a possible D match to TRBD1 (5 bases). Germline V lookup: CDR1 MDHEN, CDR2 SYDVKM. CDR3 length equals 12 residues. With 7 bases removed from V and 10 bases from J, the gap between germline ends came to 14 bases. The CDR3, as DNA: TGTGCCAGCACCGCGGGGGGAGGTCCCCAGCATTTT. It encodes CASTAGGGPQHF.

The sample holds a few counts of this clonotype. The V call is TRBV5-5, the J call TRBJ2-5, with D tentatively TRBD2 (5 bases). Per the germline V gene, CDR1 is SGHKS and CDR2 is YYEKEE (reference sequence). Deletions cut 1 base from V and 5 bases from J, with 9 bases between. The CDR3 runs 13 residues. The CDR3 DNA reads TGTGCCAGCAGCTTGACTTTAGCGGAGACCCAGTACTTC. This gives the protein CASSLTLAETQYF. Combining the CDR3 with reference TRBV5-5 and TRBJ2-5 gives the whole variable domain DAGVTQSPTHLIKTRGQQVTLRCSPISGHKSVSWYQQVLGQGPQFIFQYYEKEERGRGNFPDRFSARQFPNYSSELNVNALLLGDSALYLCASSLTLAETQYFGPGTRLLVL.

Details on this clonotype: Mismatch with germline at one junction end may stem from a read error. J is TRBJ1-1 and V is TRBV25-1; D perhaps matches TRBD1 (5 bases). The germline gives CDR1 MGHDK, CDR2 SYGVNS. The CDR3 sequence is 15 residues long. For the CDR3, the DNA is TGTGCCAGTAGTGAATGGAAAGGGGAAGGCACTGAAGCTTTCTTT. Translation: CASSEWKGEGTEAFF. Filled out from reference TRBV25-1 and TRBJ1-1, the complete variable domain reads EADIYQTPRYLVIGTGKKITLECSQTMGHDKMYWYQQDPGMELHLIHYSYGVNSTEKGDLSSESTVSRIRTEHFPLTLESARPSHTSQYLCASSEWKGEGTEAFFGQGTRLTVV.

The chain joins TRBV30 to TRBJ1-4; possibly TRBD1 for D (6 bases). The CDR3 length is 12 residues. Germline lookup yields CDR1 GTSNPN and CDR2 SVGIG (reference sequence). For the CDR3, the DNA is TGTGCGATGGGGGCCACAAATGAAAAACTGTTTTTT. As protein: CAMGATNEKLFF. Full variable domain (outside the CDR3, taken from reference TRBV30 and TRBJ1-4): SQTIHQWPATLVQPVGSPLSLECTVEGTSNPNLYWYRQAAGRGLQLLFYSVGIGQISSEVPQNLSASRPQDRQFILSSKKLLLSDSGFYLCAMGATNEKLFFGSGTQLSVL.

This chain joins TRBV19 and TRBJ2-3; D remains unclear. Per germline, CDR1 LNHDA and CDR2 SQIVND (reference sequence). V lost 5 bases to trimming and J lost 0 bases, with 9 bases between them. The CDR3 runs to 14 residues. The CDR3 bases are TGTGCCAGTAGTCCCTCCTTTAGCACAGATACGCAGTATTTT. This sequence encodes CASSPSFSTDTQYF.

A few counts support this clonotype. This chain connects TRBV5-4 to TRBJ2-7; D tentatively fits TRBD1 or TRBD2 (5 bases each). V was pared by 4 bases and J by 0 bases, with 14 bases between. The CDR3 spans 15 residues. CDR1 SGHNT and CDR2 YYREEE come from the germline V gene (reference sequence). In nucleotides, the CDR3 is TGTGCCAGCAGCCTTGGGACGGATTTCTCCTACGAGCAGTACTTC. Its translation: CASSLGTDFSYEQYF.

This clonotype was seen a handful of times. The chain joins TRBV20-1 to TRBJ1-5; 7 nucleotides match TRBD1. This CDR3 region has 11 residues. The germline V gene has CDR1 DFQATT and CDR2 SNEGSKA (reference sequence). The CDR3 DNA reads TGCGTCACAGGGGTAGGTCAGCCCCAGCATTTT. Amino acid sequence: CVTGVGQPQHF.

The chain links TRBV14 to TRBJ2-7; D is possibly TRBD2 (5 bases). CDR1 is SGHDN and CDR2 is FVKESK in the germline V gene. Between the trimmed V and J ends, which lost 0 bases and 11 bases, there was a span of 8 bases. The CDR3 spans 11 residues. The CDR3 protein is CASSQDTREYF. The CDR3 nucleotides are TGTGCCAGCAGCCAAGATACTAGGGAGTACTTC.

This clonotype has a handful of counts. The genes are TRBV5-1 and TRBJ2-6; 8 bases agree with TRBD1. V shed 2 bases and J 1 base; nucleotides not matched to a gene: 8. The CDR3 has 18 residues. The germline gives CDR1 SGHRS, CDR2 YFSETQ. CDR3 bases: TGCGCCAGCAGCTTCTCCGGGACAGGTCTGTCTGGGGCCAACGTCCTGACTTTC. It translates to CASSFSGTGLSGANVLTF.

This clonotype was seen a few times. This chain links TRBV27 with TRBJ2-1; 16 nucleotides align to TRBD2. CDR1 is MNHEY, CDR2 SMNVEV, per germline (reference sequence). After removal of 8 bases from V and 9 bases from J, the junction contained 10 bases not matched to a gene. This CDR3 has 16 amino acids. DNA of the CDR3: TGTGCCAGCGCAGGCGGGGGACTAGCGGGAGGGGGTGAGCAGTTCTTC. It codes for CASAGGGLAGGGEQFF.

CDR3 residues: CASSPYEGSSYNEQFF. CDR3 nucleotides: TGTGCCAGCAGTCCGTACGAGGGTAGCTCCTACAATGAGCAGTTCTTC. The chain employs TRBV7-9 and TRBJ2-1, with a weak D call TRBD2 (5 bases). The CDR3 totals 16 residues. The germline V gene has CDR1 SEHNR and CDR2 FQNEAQ (reference sequence). The V gene lost 6 bases and the J gene lost 0 bases, with 15 bases spanning the gap. The complete variable domain, with remaining parts taken from reference TRBV7-9 and TRBJ2-1, reads DTGVSQNPRHKITKRGQNVTFRCDPISEHNRLYWYRQTLGQGPEFLTYFQNEAQLEKSRLLSDRFSAERPKGSFSTLEIQRTEQGDSAMYLCASSPYEGSSYNEQFFGPGTRLTVL.

This clonotype was detected once. This rearrangement joins TRBV29-1 to TRBJ2-1; the match to TRBD2 covers 16 bases. Germline V CDR1 and CDR2: SQVTM, ANQGSEA. This CDR3 is built from 15 residues. V shed 6 bases, J shed 7 bases, and the junction held 6 bases outside the gene matches. CDR3 sequence: CSVAGTSGRANEQFF. The CDR3 nucleotides are TGCAGCGTCGCGGGGACTAGCGGGAGGGCAAATGAGCAGTTCTTC.

The table lists this clonotype with a few counts. The V gene is TRBV7-2, the J gene TRBJ2-7; 9 nucleotides align to TRBD2. The J segment lost 1 base and the V segment lost 1 base, leaving 2 bases of the junction unmatched. This CDR3 region has 15 residues. Germline values: CDR1 SGHTA, CDR2 FQGNSA. The CDR3: CASSLELAGSYEQYF. CDR3 nucleotides: TGTGCCAGCAGCTTAGAACTAGCGGGTTCCTACGAGCAGTACTTC.